One and the same sample provided the 18 T cell receptor beta chains below, sequenced in a study of beta chain features in type 1 diabetes. cDNA synthesis used the whole RNA isolate, giving expressed TCRB sequences. Repertoires were generated with immunoSEQ multiplex PCR, while TCRdb's copy carries only in-frame clones and drops some. The table shows under 400,000 clones, with less than 20% occurring only once. Sequencing was done on a sample of naive CD4+ T cells from blood. Source of these receptors: a woman aged 18 to 35 in good health.

The chain has TRBV7-2 and TRBJ1-5; D remains unclear. Germline V lookup: CDR1 SGHTA, CDR2 FQGNSA. Trimming cost V 1 base and J 10 bases, with 17 bases left between them. The CDR3 contains 15 residues. The CDR3 coding sequence is TGTGCCAGCAGCTTAGTGCCGGGCTCAGCGGGTCCCCAGCATTTT. Protein sequence: CASSLVPGSAGPQHF.

V gene TRBV30 combines with J gene TRBJ1-2, with TRBD1 matching over 8 bases. Germline trimming cut 0 bases from V and 4 bases from J; bases unmatched to any gene: 7. Per the germline V gene, CDR1 is GTSNPN and CDR2 is SVGIG (reference sequence). This CDR3 comprises 15 residues. The CDR3 DNA is TGTGCCTGGAGTGTCCGGACAGGGAATTTCTATGGCTACACCTTC. The encoded protein is CAWSVRTGNFYGYTF.

This rearrangement joins TRBV18 to TRBJ2-4; unclear D gene. Germline CDR1 is KGHSH and CDR2 is LQKENI. Between the trimmed V and J ends, which lost 4 bases and 0 bases, there was a span of 10 bases. This CDR3 is 15 amino acids long. In nucleotides, the CDR3 is TGTGCCAGCTCACAATTTACAAAAGCCAAAAACATTCAGTACTTC. Protein sequence: CASSQFTKAKNIQYF.

The table lists this clone with a few counts. The V call is TRBV4-2, the J call TRBJ2-5, with 7 positions matching TRBD2. CDR1 and CDR2 (germline): LGHNA, YNFKEQ. The CDR3 consists of 15 residues. Losses at the gene ends were 0 bases for V and 4 bases for J; bases not matched to a gene: 5. The CDR3 here is CASSQETGGRETQYF. The CDR3 nucleotides are TGTGCCAGCAGCCAAGAGACGGGGGGTCGAGAGACCCAGTACTTC.

This clone turned up a few times. The V gene is TRBV14, the J gene TRBJ1-5; D perhaps matches TRBD1 (5 bases). V gave up 1 base and J gave up 5 bases, with 12 bases separating them. Germline values: CDR1 SGHDN, CDR2 FVKESK. The CDR3 runs to 15 residues. DNA of the CDR3: TGTGCCAGCAGCCAAGGGGGGAAGCGGGATCAGCCCCAGCATTTT. This translates into CASSQGGKRDQPQHF.

This clone has a handful of counts. The chain's CDR3 is CASSYSGGEETQYF. For the CDR3, the DNA is TGTGCCAGCAGCTACAGCGGGGGGGAAGAGACCCAGTACTTC. The chain links TRBV7-2 to TRBJ2-5, with 10 bases identical to TRBD2. There are 14 residues in the CDR3. J was trimmed by 3 bases and V by 4 bases; bases with no gene match: 2. Germline CDR1 and CDR2: SGHTA and FQGNSA.

This clone was picked up a small number of times. The genes are TRBV5-1 and TRBJ2-2; a possible D gene is TRBD1 (6 bases). Germline assignment: CDR1 SGHRS and CDR2 YFSETQ. The CDR3 is 15 residues long. With 3 bases removed from V and 0 bases from J, the gap between germline ends came to 9 bases. The CDR3 reads CASSSQGTNTGELFF. CDR3 bases: TGCGCCAGCAGCTCGCAGGGGACGAACACCGGGGAGCTGTTTTTT.

The sample holds a few counts of this clone. The chain links TRBV7-2 to TRBJ2-7, with TRBD1 identical over 8 bases. V was clipped by 4 bases and J by 0 bases; unmatched bases: 2. The CDR3 sequence is 14 residues long. The germline V gene encodes CDR1 SGHTA and CDR2 FQGNSA. CDR3 residues: CASSSGQASYEQYF. Written as DNA, the CDR3 is TGTGCCAGCAGCTCGGGACAGGCCTCCTACGAGCAGTACTTC.

The chain joins TRBV2 to TRBJ2-7, with 7 bases that match TRBD2. Per germline, CDR1 SNHLY and CDR2 FYNNEI. The CDR3 runs to 15 residues. The junction had 9 bases not matched to a gene; V was cut back by 6 bases and J by 1 base. Here the CDR3 reads CASSLDAGASYEQYF. The CDR3 DNA is TGTGCCAGCAGCTTAGACGCGGGAGCATCCTACGAGCAGTACTTC.

This clone has more than one count but fewer than ten. The CDR3 sequence is CASSQTADTQYF. The CDR3 DNA reads TGTGCCAGCAGCCAGACAGCAGATACGCAGTATTTT. The chain employs TRBV13 and TRBJ2-3, with a possible D match to TRBD1 (5 bases). Germline V gene lookup returns CDR1 PRHDT and CDR2 FYEKMQ (reference sequence). This CDR3 is 12 amino acids long. V gave up 5 bases and J gave up 4 bases, with 7 bases separating them.

The chain recombines TRBV30 with TRBJ2-4, with D maybe TRBD1 (6 bases). The germline CDR1 and CDR2 sequences are GTSNPN and SVGIG (reference sequence). This CDR3 has 15 amino acids. Trimming removed 4 bases at V and 7 bases at J, with 20 bases between. The CDR3 nucleotides are TGTGCCTGGACCTGGGCAGGGGCCGTGGGGAACATTCAGTACTTC. As protein: CAWTWAGAVGNIQYF.

This clone has a handful of counts. The J gene is TRBJ2-5, the V gene TRBV11-3, with TRBD1 identical over 7 bases. CDR1 and CDR2 from the germline V gene are SGHNT and YENEEA. The J segment lost 3 bases and the V segment lost 1 base, leaving 2 bases of the junction unmatched. This CDR3 spans 14 amino acids. CDR3 sequence: CASSLGQGEETQYF. The CDR3 nucleotides read TGTGCCAGCAGCTTAGGACAGGGAGAAGAGACCCAGTACTTC.

V is TRBV25-1 and J is TRBJ1-1; tentative D call: TRBD1 (6 bases). With 3 bases removed from V and 7 bases from J, the gap between germline ends came to 15 bases. Germline V CDR1 and CDR2: MGHDK, SYGVNS. There are 14 residues in the CDR3. This chain's CDR3 is CASSDAGAGGEAFF. CDR3 DNA: TGTGCCAGCAGTGATGCGGGGGCTGGGGGTGAAGCTTTCTTT.

CDR3 in amino acids: CASSQLSSGSHEQYF. The CDR3 DNA follows: TGTGCCAGCAGCCAACTAAGTAGCGGGTCCCACGAGCAGTACTTC. The chain carries TRBV14 and TRBJ2-7; 7 nucleotides line up with TRBD2. The CDR3 loop spans 15 amino acids. Germline V gene lookup returns CDR1 SGHDN and CDR2 FVKESK. The J segment lost 5 bases and the V segment lost 2 bases, leaving 9 bases of the junction unmatched. Based on the CDR3 plus reference TRBV14 and TRBJ2-7, the full variable domain is EAGVTQFPSHSVIEKGQTVTLRCDPISGHDNLYWYRRVMGKEIKFLLHFVKESKQDESGMPNNRFLAERTGGTYSTLKVQPAELEDSGVYFCASSQLSSGSHEQYFGPGTRLTVT.

Only a few counts were recorded for this clone. V and J are TRBV11-2 and TRBJ2-3; D not certain. V was clipped by 1 base and J by 4 bases, with 9 bases between them. The CDR3 covers 14 residues. Germline assignment: CDR1 SGHAT and CDR2 FQNNGV. The CDR3 loop reads CASSLVRRADTQYF. The CDR3 nucleotides read TGTGCCAGCAGCTTAGTCCGGAGAGCAGATACGCAGTATTTT.

This clone has a handful of counts. The chain uses TRBV7-2 and TRBJ1-2; D may be TRBD1 (6 bases). CDR1 is SGHTA, CDR2 FQGNSA, per germline. This CDR3 is 15 amino acids long. V was cut by 2 bases and J by 3 bases, with 13 bases left in between. In DNA form, the CDR3 reads TGTGCCAGCAGCTTACGAGGGGGAAGTGACTATGGCTACACCTTC. As protein: CASSLRGGSDYGYTF.

This clone was seen a few times. V usage is TRBV29-1 and J usage is TRBJ1-2, with 7 bases fitting TRBD1. Per the germline V gene, CDR1 is SQVTM and CDR2 is ANQGSEA. The CDR3 is made up of 14 amino acids. The ends lost 4 bases at V and 8 bases at J; junction bases unmatched: 13. The CDR3 here is CSVGTTGRPGGYTF. The CDR3 DNA follows: TGCAGCGTTGGTACGACAGGGCGGCCGGGGGGCTACACCTTC.

This clone was counted a few times. The V gene is TRBV5-1, the J gene TRBJ1-6; D is possibly TRBD1 (6 bases). Deletions cut 0 bases from V and 6 bases from J, with 10 bases between. This CDR3 is 15 amino acids long. Germline values: CDR1 SGHRS, CDR2 YFSETQ. Written as DNA, the CDR3 is TGCGCCAGCAGCTTGGAATCAGGGGTTAATTCACCCCTCCACTTT. Translated: CASSLESGVNSPLHF. The complete variable domain, with remaining parts taken from reference TRBV5-1 and TRBJ1-6, reads KAGVTQTPRYLIKTRGQQVTLSCSPISGHRSVSWYQQTPGQGLQFLFEYFSETQRNKGNFPGRFSGRQFSNSRSEMNVSTLELGDSALYLCASSLESGVNSPLHFGNGTRLTVT.